Below are 8 T cell receptor beta chains sequenced from a single sample in a study of cytomegalovirus exposure and HLA in healthy donors. Assay: immunoSEQ multiplex PCR; the TCRdb copy retains only in-frame clones and omits some. Counted here are about 110,000 clones, around 90% occurring once; the ten biggest clones make up about 1.8%. Sequencing was carried out using PBMCs. The receptors originated from a young woman in good health and CMV-seropositive.

The chain combines TRBV19 with TRBJ1-6; TRBD1 might be the D (6 bases). Trimming took 2 bases from V and 4 from J, leaving 12 bases between them. The CDR3 has 16 amino acids. CDR1 and CDR2 (germline): LNHDA, SQIVND (reference sequence). CDR3 amino acids: CASSISSGTYNSPLHF. The DNA of the CDR3 is TGTGCCAGTAGTATATCCTCCGGGACATATAATTCACCCCTCCACTTT.

This clone was detected a few times. The chain combines TRBV6-1 with TRBJ2-2; D may be TRBD2 (6 bases). Between the trimmed V and J ends, which lost 8 bases and 3 bases, there was a span of 10 bases. CDR1 and CDR2 (germline): MNHNS, SASEGT. The CDR3 runs 13 residues. As DNA, the CDR3 is TGTGCCAGCTGGGGGGTTGACACCGGGGAGCTGTTTTTT. It codes for CASWGVDTGELFF.

The V gene is TRBV14, the J gene TRBJ2-5; 14 positions agree with TRBD2. This CDR3 has 16 amino acids. Trimming took 4 bases from V and 7 from J; bases not matched to a gene: 8. Germline CDR1 SGHDN, CDR2 FVKESK. CDR3 DNA sequence: TGTGCCAGCAGCCGAGGACTAGCGGGGGGTCGGGGGACCCAGTACTTC. This encodes CASSRGLAGGRGTQYF.

The chain carries TRBV6-5 and TRBJ1-5; no clear D. CDR1 is MNHEY, CDR2 SVGAGI, per germline. Trimming left V 6 bases short and J 4 bases short, with 13 bases between. CDR3 length: 14 amino acids. CDR3 amino acids: CASSRGRFNQPQHF. Here the CDR3 DNA reads TGTGCCAGCAGCCGCGGGAGGTTTAATCAGCCCCAGCATTTT.

V usage is TRBV15 and J usage is TRBJ1-2, with 12 bases lining up with TRBD1. Germline V CDR1 and CDR2: LNHNV, YYDKDF (reference sequence). Trimming cost V 3 bases and J 6 bases; bases outside gene matches: 8. CDR3 length: 16 residues. Here the CDR3 DNA reads TGTGCCACCAGCAGTAAACGGGACAGGGGGCTTAATGGCTACACCTTC. Encoded protein: CATSSKRDRGLNGYTF.

Points on this clone: The junction does not match germline at one end; this may be a read error. The chain combines TRBV5-1 with TRBJ1-5, with 11 bases fitting TRBD1. The CDR3 extends over 14 amino acids. Germline CDR1 is SGHRS and CDR2 is YFSETQ. This CDR3 reads CASSLGQGGQPQHF. Written as DNA, the CDR3 is TGCGCCAGCAGTTTGGGACAGGGGGGTCAGCCCCAGCATTTT.

V usage is TRBV5-8 and J usage is TRBJ2-1, with a weak D call TRBD1 (5 bases). Trimming removed 4 bases at V and 3 bases at J, with 14 bases between. CDR3 length: 15 residues. From germline, CDR1 is SGHTS and CDR2 YDEGEE. The DNA of the CDR3 is TGTGCCAGCAGCCCAGAATTCGACAGCTACAATGAGCAGTTCTTC. Residues: CASSPEFDSYNEQFF.

This sequence joins TRBV10-3 and TRBJ1-2, with 7 bases matching TRBD1. V shed 10 bases, J shed 6 bases, and the junction held 8 bases outside the gene matches. This CDR3 region has 12 residues. Germline V gene data show CDR1 as ENHRY and CDR2 as SYGVKD. The CDR3: CATHQGGNGYTF. The CDR3 coding sequence is TGTGCCACTCACCAGGGGGGAAATGGCTACACCTTC.